This T cell receptor beta chain was captured by sequencing in a study of T cells in Graves' hyperthyroidism and ophthalmopathy. This clonotype was observed at least ten times. The CDR3 regions of TCR beta were amplified from RNA transcripts. Using the HTBI primer set, a first-round RT-PCR was run on the TCR CDR3. One entry per CDR3 protein results from TCRdb running MiXCR on the multiplex PCR reads. The sample records about 540,000 distinct CDR3 sequences, 46% being singletons. Trimming left V 0 bases short and J 3 bases short, with 3 bases between. Germline lookup yields CDR1 DFQATT and CDR2 SNEGSKA (reference sequence). This CDR3 comprises 12 residues. Patients aged 18 to 65 had newly diagnosed hyperthyroidism lasting under 2 months.

This chain connects TRBV20-1 to TRBJ1-3, with D unresolved. The sequence derives from a woman aged 18-29 years with Graves' hyperthyroidism. Input material: peripheral blood or thyroid tissue (not recorded which). The CDR3 region is CSARDRGNTIYF. In nucleotides, the CDR3 is TGCAGTGCTAGAGATCGTGGAAACACCATATATTTT.